The 11 T cell receptor beta chains in this list originate from one sample, sequenced in a study of cytomegalovirus exposure and HLA in healthy donors. Primers: 60 Vbeta forward and 13 Jbeta reverse. Clones were read by immunoSEQ multiplex PCR, and TCRdb kept only the in-frame ones, dropping some. The table has 120,000 or so clones, less than 80% seen once. The specimen was PBMCs. These receptors originate from a woman between 45 and 65 years old in good health and CMV-seropositive.

The chain recombines TRBV28 with TRBJ1-1, with TRBD1 matching over 8 bases. Germline V lookup: CDR1 MDHEN, CDR2 SYDVKM. This CDR3 has 16 amino acids. The V segment lost 6 bases and the J segment 0 bases; nucleotides outside the gene matches: 9. The CDR3 reads CASRETGEGMNTEAFF. The CDR3 DNA reads as TGTGCCAGCAGGGAGACAGGGGAAGGCATGAACACTGAAGCTTTCTTT. The variable domain in full, completed from reference TRBV28 and TRBJ1-1, reads DVKVTQSSRYLVKRTGEKVFLECVQDMDHENMFWYRQDPGLGLRLIYFSYDVKMKEKGDIPEGYSVSREKKERFSLILESASTNQTSMYLCASRETGEGMNTEAFFGQGTRLTVV.

This clone was seen a handful of times. In DNA, the CDR3 is TGTGCCAGCTCACCACCTCCGGGGGGGCCCCAAGAGACCCAGTACTTC. Its translation: CASSPPPGGPQETQYF. The chain has TRBV18 and TRBJ2-5; 8 bases align to TRBD2. Trimming took 0 bases from V and 1 from J; bases not matched to a gene: 4. The CDR3 consists of 16 residues. Germline V gene sequence: CDR1 KGHSH, CDR2 LQKENI.

This chain connects TRBV28 to TRBJ1-2, with TRBD1 matching 10 bases. Germline V gives CDR1 MDHEN, CDR2 SYDVKM. CDR3 length: 14 residues. Losses at the gene ends were 6 bases for V and 3 bases for J; bases not matched to a gene: 4. CDR3 sequence (DNA): TGTGCCAGCAGGTCCGGGACAGGGGACTATGGCTACACCTTC. It codes for CASRSGTGDYGYTF.

The chain combines TRBV11-2 with TRBJ2-5, with 8 bases fitting TRBD1. V gave up 3 bases and J gave up 1 base; unmatched junction bases: 4. Germline V gene lookup returns CDR1 SGHAT and CDR2 FQNNGV. This CDR3 has 15 residues. Here the CDR3 reads CASSFGQGGQETQYF. CDR3 nucleotide sequence: TGTGCCAGCAGCTTCGGACAGGGAGGCCAAGAGACCCAGTACTTC.

The chain uses TRBV10-3 and TRBJ2-5, with 8 nucleotides matching TRBD1. Looked up from germline, CDR1 is ENHRY and CDR2 is SYGVKD. The CDR3 has 14 residues. V lost 4 bases and J lost 1; bases outside the gene matches: 2. In DNA form, the CDR3 reads TGTGCCATCAGTGCCGGACAGGGCCAAGAGACCCAGTACTTC. Protein: CAISAGQGQETQYF.

The chain couples TRBV4-2 to TRBJ1-1, with a weak D call TRBD1 (6 bases). From germline, CDR1 is LGHNA and CDR2 YNFKEQ. The CDR3 contains 14 residues. Trimming removed 4 bases at V and 6 bases at J, with 15 bases between. CDR3 nucleotide sequence: TGTGCCAGCAGCCCAGGGGATGCGATCGCTGAAGCTTTCTTT. Its protein product is CASSPGDAIAEAFF.

This chain joins TRBV7-6 and TRBJ2-5; 12 bases are shared with TRBD2. There are 16 residues in the CDR3. From germline, CDR1 is SGHVS and CDR2 FNYEAQ. The J segment lost 5 bases and the V segment lost 1 base, leaving 5 bases of the junction unmatched. CDR3 sequence: CASSLEWTSGVETQYF. Written as DNA, the CDR3 is TGTGCCAGCAGCTTAGAGTGGACTAGCGGGGTTGAGACCCAGTACTTC.

The chain couples TRBV19 to TRBJ1-5, with 7 bases that match TRBD1. The CDR3 covers 15 residues. V was clipped by 5 bases and J by 2 bases; unmatched bases: 6. The germline V gene encodes CDR1 LNHDA and CDR2 SQIVND (reference sequence). The CDR3 spells CASSPPGQRNQPQHF. In DNA, the CDR3 is TGTGCCAGTAGTCCCCCGGGACAGCGCAATCAGCCCCAGCATTTT. Full variable domain (outside the CDR3, taken from reference TRBV19 and TRBJ1-5): DGGITQSPKYLFRKEGQNVTLSCEQNLNHDAMYWYRQDPGQGLRLIYYSQIVNDFQKGDIAEGYSVSREKKESFPLTVTSAQKNPTAFYLCASSPPGQRNQPQHFGDGTRLSIL.

The chain couples TRBV27 to TRBJ2-1; TRBD2 agrees at 7 bases. CDR1 is MNHEY and CDR2 is SMNVEV in the germline V gene (reference sequence). The CDR3 length is 14 residues. V shed 5 bases and J 3 bases; nucleotides not matched to a gene: 4. CDR3: CASSPPGGYNEQFF. The CDR3 DNA is TGTGCCAGCAGTCCTCCGGGGGGCTACAATGAGCAGTTCTTC.

The rearrangement joins TRBV16 to TRBJ1-4; 7 bases map to TRBD1. Germline V CDR1 and CDR2: KGHSY, FQNENV. The length of the CDR3 is 16 residues. V dropped 6 bases and J dropped 0; count of bases not matched to a gene: 7. The CDR3 reads CASSGTGDATNEKLFF. CDR3 coding DNA: TGTGCCAGCAGTGGCACAGGGGACGCAACTAATGAAAAACTGTTTTTT.

V and J are TRBV28 and TRBJ1-1; TRBD1 agrees at 8 bases. V trimming: 10 bases; J trimming: 0 bases; junction bases outside the gene matches: 4. CDR1 MDHEN and CDR2 SYDVKM come from the germline V gene. This CDR3 comprises 13 residues. For the CDR3, the DNA is TGTGCCATACAGGGGGGGGTGAACACTGAAGCTTTCTTT. It is translated as CAIQGGVNTEAFF.